The clone carrying this T cell receptor beta chain was counted a few times. The antigen is unknown. The sample comes from a study of beta chain features in type 1 diabetes. Broader study findings: Fewer insertions but more deletions were seen at VDJ junctions in type 1 diabetes patients. Shorter TCRB CDR3s, moderately but significantly so, marked every one of the four CD4+ subsets in Type 1 diabetes patients. Within the patient group, naive, central memory and Treg TCRB repertoires appeared more similar to each other than within healthy donors.

Per the germline V gene, CDR1 is SQVTM and CDR2 is ANQGSEA. CDR3 length equals 12 residues. Unmatched junction bases numbered 11, after V lost 3 bases and J lost 15 bases. Every isolated RNA sample was fully reverse transcribed, so sequencing captured expressed TCRB transcripts. The data were produced by immunoSEQ multiplex PCR, yet TCRdb's version contains in-frame clones alone and is incomplete. Of about half a million clones listed, 10% to 12% are singletons. The sample consisted of naive CD4+ T cells from blood. This TCR derives from a woman under 30 in good health. This sequence joins TRBV29-1 and TRBJ2-1, with 7 nucleotides matching TRBD2. CDR3 nucleotide sequence: TGCAGCGTTGAGAAGGCGGGAGAGCCGCGGTTCTTC. Protein: CSVEKAGEPRFF.